A single sample is the source of the 14 T cell receptor beta chains below, sequenced in a study of T-cell memory formation after mild COVID-19. MiXCR, applied by TCRdb to the 5' RACE reads, yields one record per CDR3 protein. This sample yields just over 400,000 distinct CDR3 sequences, of which under 25% are seen a single time; about an eighth belongs to the top ten. Sample: PBMCs or a T cell subset sorted from them (not recorded which). These TCRs come from an adult woman who had mild COVID-19 (a few samples of this study predate the infection). Cell type and time point are not known.

The V gene is TRBV3-1, the J gene TRBJ2-3; D perhaps matches TRBD2 (5 bases). Germline V gene sequence: CDR1 LGHDT, CDR2 YNNKEL (reference sequence). The length of the CDR3 is 15 residues. The ends were cut back, 7 bases at V and 3 bases at J, with 17 bases in the middle. This CDR3 reads CASTPGRVITDTQYF. CDR3 coding DNA: TGTGCCAGCACTCCCGGGCGGGTTATAACAGATACGCAGTATTTT.

This clonotype was detected only a few times. V usage is TRBV4-1 and J usage is TRBJ2-1, with 11 bases fitting TRBD2. The CDR3 runs to 18 residues. Trimming cost V 1 base and J 3 bases; bases outside gene matches: 8. Germline loops: CDR1 MGHRA, CDR2 YSYEKL. CDR3 region: CASSQGRLAGKLYNEQFF. CDR3 DNA sequence: TGCGCCAGCAGCCAAGGTCGACTAGCGGGGAAGCTCTACAATGAGCAGTTCTTC.

This chain connects TRBV7-9 to TRBJ2-5; possible D gene TRBD1, 6 bases. From germline, CDR1 is SEHNR and CDR2 FQNEAQ (reference sequence). V was pared by 2 bases and J by 5 bases, with 12 bases between. This CDR3 is 14 amino acids long. DNA of the CDR3: TGTGCCAGCAGCTTATCAGGGGTTGTTGAGACCCAGTACTTC. This sequence encodes CASSLSGVVETQYF.

This chain links TRBV18 with TRBJ2-7, with D possibly called TRBD1 or TRBD2 (5 bases each). Per germline, CDR1 KGHSH and CDR2 LQKENI. This CDR3 is 16 amino acids long. Trimming left V 0 bases short and J 0 bases short, with 12 bases between. In DNA form, the CDR3 reads TGTGCCAGCTCACCACCGTCTGGGGGAGCCTCCTACGAGCAGTACTTC. Its protein product is CASSPPSGGASYEQYF.

At least ten counts were recorded for this clonotype. The chain couples TRBV20-1 to TRBJ2-3; perhaps TRBD2 as D (6 bases). The germline CDR1 and CDR2 sequences are DFQATT and SNEGSKA (reference sequence). This CDR3 has 17 residues. V lost 0 bases and J lost 2, with 18 bases in between. The CDR3 DNA is TGCAGTGCTAGAGATGCGACTAGGCCTCCCAACACAGATACGCAGTATTTT. Its protein product is CSARDATRPPNTDTQYF.

There are a few counts of this clonotype. The genes are TRBV12-3 or TRBV12-4 and TRBJ2-7; D tentatively fits TRBD1 or TRBD2 (5 bases each). V dropped 5 bases and J dropped 5 bases, with 13 bases sitting between them. The CDR3 contains 13 residues. As DNA, the CDR3 is TGTGCCAGCAGTGCCCACGAGGGGAACGAGCAGTACTTC. Protein sequence: CASSAHEGNEQYF.

The V and J genes are TRBV4-1 and TRBJ1-2; no reliable D call. Germline lookup yields CDR1 MGHRA and CDR2 YSYEKL. The V and J ends lost 0 bases and 3 bases respectively, with 17 bases between them. CDR3 length: 17 amino acids. Here the CDR3 reads CASSQEYFPQRDYGYTF. The CDR3 DNA sequence: TGCGCCAGCAGCCAAGAATACTTCCCACAAAGGGACTATGGCTACACCTTC.

The chain employs TRBV7-9 and TRBJ1-1; D ambiguous. Trimming took off 8 bases at V and 1 base at J, with 8 bases between the two ends. Per germline, CDR1 SEHNR and CDR2 FQNEAQ (reference sequence). This CDR3 comprises 12 residues. CDR3 DNA sequence: TGTGCCAGCTCCGGTTCGAACACTGAAGCTTTCTTT. This gives the protein CASSGSNTEAFF.

This clonotype came up a few times. This chain joins TRBV20-1 and TRBJ1-1, with TRBD1 as a possible D gene (6 bases). Germline loops: CDR1 DFQATT, CDR2 SNEGSKA (reference sequence). CDR3 length: 15 residues. V was cut by 2 bases and J by 4 bases, with 17 bases left in between. The CDR3 spells CSARPAGQSFTEAFF. CDR3 DNA sequence: TGCAGTGCTAGACCAGCCGGACAGAGTTTCACTGAAGCTTTCTTT.

Only a few counts were recorded for this clonotype. The rearrangement links TRBV5-6 to TRBJ1-2; weak D call: TRBD1 (6 bases). The CDR3 runs 14 residues. V was shortened by 6 bases and J by 2 bases, with 14 bases between the two germline ends. Per the germline V gene, CDR1 is SGHDT and CDR2 is YYEEEE. Here the CDR3 reads CASTGGDTNYGYTF. CDR3 coding DNA: TGTGCCAGCACTGGGGGGGACACCAACTATGGCTACACCTTC. The variable domain in full, completed from reference TRBV5-6 and TRBJ1-2, reads DAGVTQSPTHLIKTRGQQVTLRCSPKSGHDTVSWYQQALGQGPQFIFQYYEEEERQRGNFPDRFSGHQFPNYSSELNVNALLLGDSALYLCASTGGDTNYGYTFGSGTRLTVV.

The chain carries TRBV11-2 and TRBJ1-2, with 7 bases that match TRBD1. This CDR3 is 17 amino acids long. The trim removed 0 bases at V and 5 bases at J, leaving 12 bases unmatched. Germline-derived CDR1 and CDR2 are SGHAT and FQNNGV. The CDR3 DNA sequence: TGTGCCAGCAGCTTAGACCCGCAAGGGGGCAATTATTATGGCTACACCTTC. Protein: CASSLDPQGGNYYGYTF.

Only a few counts were recorded for this clonotype. The chain employs TRBV29-1 and TRBJ1-1; tentative D call: TRBD1 (6 bases). The CDR3 loop spans 14 amino acids. CDR1 and CDR2 (germline): SQVTM, ANQGSEA. Trimming removed 7 bases at V and 1 base at J, with 16 bases between. Written as DNA, the CDR3 is TGCAGCGCGGGACACCCCGCAGAGAACACTGAAGCTTTCTTT. Translation: CSAGHPAENTEAFF.

This chain joins TRBV11-2 and TRBJ2-1, with unresolved D. The CDR3 covers 17 residues. Germline loops: CDR1 SGHAT, CDR2 FQNNGV. Trimming shortened V by 0 bases and J by 1 base, and 13 bases separated the two germline ends. The CDR3 sequence is CASSLERSAISYNEQFF. CDR3 bases: TGTGCCAGCAGCTTAGAACGTTCGGCCATATCCTACAATGAGCAGTTCTTC.

This clonotype has only a few counts. This chain links TRBV20-1 with TRBJ2-3; TRBD1 aligns across 7 bases. CDR3 length: 15 residues. Germline V gene sequence: CDR1 DFQATT, CDR2 SNEGSKA (reference sequence). V dropped 6 bases and J dropped 4; count of bases not matched to a gene: 13. The CDR3 sequence: CSALTGMIGADTQYF. As DNA, the CDR3 is TGCAGTGCCCTGACAGGGATGATAGGTGCAGATACGCAGTATTTT.